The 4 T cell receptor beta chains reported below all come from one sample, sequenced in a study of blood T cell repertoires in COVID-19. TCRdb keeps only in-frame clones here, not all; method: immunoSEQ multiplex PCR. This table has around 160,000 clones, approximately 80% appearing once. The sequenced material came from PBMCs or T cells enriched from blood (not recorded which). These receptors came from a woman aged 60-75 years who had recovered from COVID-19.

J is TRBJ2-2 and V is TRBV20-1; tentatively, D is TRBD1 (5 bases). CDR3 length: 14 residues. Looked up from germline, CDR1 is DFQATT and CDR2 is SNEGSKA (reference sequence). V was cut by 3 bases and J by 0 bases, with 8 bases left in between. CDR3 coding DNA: TGCAGTGCTAGTAGGACAACGAACACCGGGGAGCTGTTTTTT. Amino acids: CSASRTTNTGELFF.

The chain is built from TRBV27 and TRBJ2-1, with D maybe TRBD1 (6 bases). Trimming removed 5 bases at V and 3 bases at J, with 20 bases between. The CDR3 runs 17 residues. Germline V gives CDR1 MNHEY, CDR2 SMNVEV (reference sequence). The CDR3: CASSKTPGVLNYNEQFF. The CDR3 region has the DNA TGTGCCAGCAGTAAAACACCAGGGGTGCTTAACTACAATGAGCAGTTCTTC.

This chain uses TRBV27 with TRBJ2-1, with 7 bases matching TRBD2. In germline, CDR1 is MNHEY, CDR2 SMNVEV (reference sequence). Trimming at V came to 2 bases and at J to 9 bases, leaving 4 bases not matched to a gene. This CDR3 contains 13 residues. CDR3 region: CASSLGRVAEQFF. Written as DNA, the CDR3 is TGTGCCAGCAGTTTAGGGAGGGTAGCTGAGCAGTTCTTC.

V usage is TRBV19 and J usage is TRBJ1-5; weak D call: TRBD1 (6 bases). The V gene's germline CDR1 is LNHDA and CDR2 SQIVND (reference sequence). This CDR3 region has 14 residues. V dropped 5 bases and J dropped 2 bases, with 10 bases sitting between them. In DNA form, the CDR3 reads TGTGCCAGTAGTTCGGGACACCGCAATCAGCCCCAGCATTTT. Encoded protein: CASSSGHRNQPQHF.